The clone carrying this TCR beta chain occurred a few times. The antigen remains undetermined. In the PCR, 60 Vbeta and 13 Jbeta primers were used. Some clones are missing from TCRdb's copy, which holds only in-frame ones; the method was immunoSEQ multiplex PCR. The sample carries over 85,000 clones, roughly 79% recorded once. These data come from a study of cytomegalovirus exposure and HLA in healthy donors. V gave up 3 bases and J gave up 4 bases, with 16 bases separating them. This CDR3 region has 16 residues. Germline CDR1 reads MGHRA; CDR2 reads YSYEKL. Findings of the study overall: For presence/absence analyses, sequencing depth was assumed to be roughly uniform across donors.

The genes are TRBV4-1 and TRBJ2-1; tentatively, D is TRBD2 (5 bases). The sequenced material came from PBMCs. This receptor was identified in a young man in good health and CMV-seronegative. CDR3 nucleotide sequence: TGCGCCAGCAGCCAGGCCGAATGGTCGGGGTACAATGAGCAGTTCTTC. Its translation: CASSQAEWSGYNEQFF.